These T cell receptor beta chains were read from a single sample in a study of cytomegalovirus exposure and HLA in healthy donors. Assay used: immunoSEQ multiplex PCR; TCRdb lists only in-frame clones, some missing. In the table there are about 140,000 clones, approximately 87% of which are singletons. Sequences were obtained from PBMCs. The source is a man aged 18 to 29 in good health and CMV-seronegative. CDR3s include the opening cysteine and the closing phenylalanine or tryptophan. Fields, in order: clone size, J gene, V gene, D gene, CDR3 DNA, CDR3 protein. The D gene is left open where the match is weak. Clone sizes are given selectively: once, few, many, or a class where the clone is expanded.

clone_size: NA
j_call: TRBJ2-5
v_call: TRBV10-3
d_call: NA
cdr3_nt: TGTGCCATCAGTGAGTATAGAGAGACCCAGTACTTC
cdr3_aa: CAISEYRETQYF

clone_size: NA
j_call: TRBJ2-7
v_call: TRBV28
d_call: TRBD2
cdr3_nt: TGTGCCAGCAGTTTAGGACTAGCGGGAGGTTTCTCCTACGAGCAGTACTTC
cdr3_aa: CASSLGLAGGFSYEQYF

clone_size: NA
j_call: TRBJ2-5
v_call: TRBV5-8
d_call: TRBD1
cdr3_nt: TGTGCCAGCAGCTTTGCAGGGGGCCCAAAAGAGACCCAGTACTTC
cdr3_aa: CASSFAGGPKETQYF

clone_size: NA
j_call: TRBJ2-7
v_call: TRBV4-1
d_call: TRBD1
cdr3_nt: TGCGCCAGCAGCCCAACCGGGACAGGTCCCTACGAGCAGTACTTC
cdr3_aa: CASSPTGTGPYEQYF

clone_size: NA
j_call: TRBJ2-7
v_call: TRBV7-8
d_call: NA
cdr3_nt: TGTGCCAGCAGCTCCGGACTGCTCCGCGAGCAGTACTTC
cdr3_aa: CASSSGLLREQYF

clone_size: NA
j_call: TRBJ2-2
v_call: TRBV5-6
d_call: NA
cdr3_nt: TGTGCCAGCAGCTTAGGTCCTCAAGCGGGTGGAGGCGGGGAGCTGTTTTTT
cdr3_aa: CASSLGPQAGGGGELFF

clone_size: NA
j_call: TRBJ2-5
v_call: TRBV5-4
d_call: NA
cdr3_nt: TGTGCCAGCAGCCGCCCGACGGGAGAGGGCGAGACCCAGTACTTC
cdr3_aa: CASSRPTGEGETQYF

clone_size: NA
j_call: TRBJ1-2
v_call: TRBV15
d_call: TRBD1
cdr3_nt: TGTGCCACCAGCATAAGTCGGGACAGTCCTAACTATGGCTACACCTTC
cdr3_aa: CATSISRDSPNYGYTF

clone_size: NA
j_call: TRBJ2-7
v_call: TRBV12-5
d_call: NA
cdr3_nt: TGTGCTAGTGGTTTAGCCTTAGAGACCTACGAGCAGTACTTC
cdr3_aa: CASGLALETYEQYF

clone_size: NA
j_call: TRBJ2-1
v_call: TRBV20-1
d_call: NA
cdr3_nt: TGCAGTGCGACTATGTGGAATGAGCAGTTCTTC
cdr3_aa: CSATMWNEQFF

clone_size: NA
j_call: TRBJ2-1
v_call: TRBV6-5
d_call: NA
cdr3_nt: TGTGCCAGCAGTTACTCGCGCAGGGGCTACAATGAGCAGTTCTTC
cdr3_aa: CASSYSRRGYNEQFF

clone_size: NA
j_call: TRBJ2-1
v_call: TRBV7-9
d_call: TRBD2
cdr3_nt: TGTGCCAGCAGCTCGACTAGCGGGAGTGAGAATGAGCAGTTCTTC
cdr3_aa: CASSSTSGSENEQFF

clone_size: NA
j_call: TRBJ2-5
v_call: TRBV1
d_call: NA
cdr3_nt: TGCACCAGCAGCCAAGATAATAGCGGGGGAGAAGAGACCCAGTACTTC
cdr3_aa: CTSSQDNSGGEETQYF

clone_size: NA
j_call: TRBJ1-2
v_call: TRBV10-3
d_call: TRBD1
cdr3_nt: TGTGCCATCAGTGAGGGGACAGGGGATGGCTACACCTTC
cdr3_aa: CAISEGTGDGYTF

clone_size: NA
j_call: TRBJ2-5
v_call: TRBV7-8
d_call: NA
cdr3_nt: TGTGCCAGCAGCCCCAGGGGCCCGCGGACCCAGTACTTC
cdr3_aa: CASSPRGPRTQYF

clone_size: NA
j_call: TRBJ2-7
v_call: TRBV7-2
d_call: NA
cdr3_nt: TGTGCCAGCAGCTTAGGGGCAGGCCCCTACGAGCAGTACTTC
cdr3_aa: CASSLGAGPYEQYF

clone_size: NA
j_call: TRBJ2-5
v_call: TRBV5-1
d_call: NA
cdr3_nt: TGCGCCAGCAGCTTGCAGGGGCCCCAAGAGACCCAGTACTTC
cdr3_aa: CASSLQGPQETQYF

clone_size: NA
j_call: TRBJ2-1
v_call: TRBV5-8
d_call: NA
cdr3_nt: TGTGCCAGCAGCTTGTTTAGTGTTTTTGAAAGCTCCTACAATGAGCAGTTCTTC
cdr3_aa: CASSLFSVFESSYNEQFF

clone_size: NA
j_call: TRBJ2-7
v_call: TRBV5-1
d_call: TRBD1
cdr3_nt: TGCGCCAGCAGCTTGACCGGACAGGGCTACGAGCAGTACTTC
cdr3_aa: CASSLTGQGYEQYF

clone_size: NA
j_call: TRBJ1-2
v_call: TRBV7-9
d_call: NA
cdr3_nt: TGTGCCAGCAGCTCGGGAGGGAAAAACTATGGCTACACCTTC
cdr3_aa: CASSSGGKNYGYTF

clone_size: NA
j_call: TRBJ2-2
v_call: TRBV28
d_call: NA
cdr3_nt: TGTGCCAGCAGTTTCCCGATTGGGAGTTTGCACACCGGGGAGCTGTTTTTT
cdr3_aa: CASSFPIGSLHTGELFF

clone_size: NA
j_call: TRBJ1-5
v_call: TRBV7-8
d_call: NA
cdr3_nt: TGTGCCAGCAGCGCCCATCGGGGGTACCAGCCCCAGCATTTT
cdr3_aa: CASSAHRGYQPQHF

clone_size: NA
j_call: TRBJ1-1
v_call: TRBV7-9
d_call: TRBD1
cdr3_nt: TGTGCCAGCAGCAGAGGACAGGGAAGCACTGAAGCTTTCTTT
cdr3_aa: CASSRGQGSTEAFF

clone_size: NA
j_call: TRBJ1-3
v_call: TRBV7-2
d_call: NA
cdr3_nt: TGTGCCAGCAGCTTAACAGGCTCTGGAAACACCATATATTTT
cdr3_aa: CASSLTGSGNTIYF

clone_size: NA
j_call: TRBJ2-2
v_call: TRBV6-6
d_call: TRBD1
cdr3_nt: TGTGCCAGCAGTGTCCAGGGGGCCGTGAGCACCGGGGAGCTGTTTTTT
cdr3_aa: CASSVQGAVSTGELFF

clone_size: NA
j_call: TRBJ2-2
v_call: TRBV28
d_call: NA
cdr3_nt: TGTGCCAGCAGTTTCAGGGGTGGAAGCAAGCGGGAGCTGTTTTTT
cdr3_aa: CASSFRGGSKRELFF

clone_size: NA
j_call: TRBJ2-3
v_call: TRBV7-6
d_call: TRBD1
cdr3_nt: TGTGCCAGCAGCTCAATTCGGGACAGGAGCACAGATACGCAGTATTTT
cdr3_aa: CASSSIRDRSTDTQYF

clone_size: NA
j_call: TRBJ2-5
v_call: TRBV9
d_call: NA
cdr3_nt: TGTGCCAGCAGTCATATCGAGGGCCAGTTGTACCAAGAGACCCAGTACTTC
cdr3_aa: CASSHIEGQLYQETQYF

clone_size: NA
j_call: TRBJ1-3
v_call: TRBV6-6
d_call: NA
cdr3_nt: TGTGCCAGCAGTTACCAGCGGTTCTCTGGAAACACCATATATTTT
cdr3_aa: CASSYQRFSGNTIYF

clone_size: NA
j_call: TRBJ2-2
v_call: TRBV9
d_call: TRBD1
cdr3_nt: TGTGCCAGCAGCTCCCAGGTTCAGGACAGGGGAAACACCGGGGAGCTGTTTTTT
cdr3_aa: CASSSQVQDRGNTGELFF

clone_size: once
j_call: TRBJ1-1
v_call: TRBV9
d_call: NA
cdr3_nt: TGTGCCAGCAGCGCAACCTGGTCGGGCACTGAAGCTTTCTTT
cdr3_aa: CASSATWSGTEAFF

clone_size: NA
j_call: TRBJ2-3
v_call: TRBV4-1
d_call: NA
cdr3_nt: TGCGCCAGCAGCCAAGATTTCGGGGGTCTCACAGATACGCAGTATTTT
cdr3_aa: CASSQDFGGLTDTQYF

clone_size: NA
j_call: TRBJ2-5
v_call: TRBV7-9
d_call: NA
cdr3_nt: TGTGCCAGCAGCTTAGCAGGGGGACGAGAGACCCAGTACTTC
cdr3_aa: CASSLAGGRETQYF

clone_size: NA
j_call: TRBJ1-6
v_call: TRBV6-1
d_call: NA
cdr3_nt: TGTGCCAGCAGTGAACGGTGGGGGGATCCCCTCCACTTT
cdr3_aa: CASSERWGDPLHF

clone_size: NA
j_call: TRBJ1-2
v_call: TRBV2
d_call: TRBD1
cdr3_nt: TGTGCCAGCTACCTACACCGGGACAGCGGTACCGCTAACTATGGCTACACCTTC
cdr3_aa: CASYLHRDSGTANYGYTF

clone_size: NA
j_call: TRBJ2-1
v_call: TRBV7-6
d_call: NA
cdr3_nt: TGTGCCAGCAGCTCCGGGACAAACTCCTACAATGAGCAGTTCTTC
cdr3_aa: CASSSGTNSYNEQFF

clone_size: NA
j_call: TRBJ2-7
v_call: TRBV6-1
d_call: TRBD2
cdr3_nt: TGTGCCAGCAGACTAGCGGGGGGACCCGAGCAGTACTTC
cdr3_aa: CASRLAGGPEQYF

clone_size: few
j_call: TRBJ1-6
v_call: TRBV4-2
d_call: TRBD1
cdr3_nt: TGTGCCAGCAGCCAAGGACGGGACAGGGCAAATTCACCCCTCCACTTT
cdr3_aa: CASSQGRDRANSPLHF

clone_size: NA
j_call: TRBJ2-2
v_call: TRBV7-6
d_call: TRBD2
cdr3_nt: TGTGCCAGCAGCCTTGCGGGGGGGCGGACCGGGGAGCTGTTTTTT
cdr3_aa: CASSLAGGRTGELFF

clone_size: NA
j_call: TRBJ2-4
v_call: TRBV4-1
d_call: NA
cdr3_nt: TGCGCCAGCAGCCAAGATGAAGGCAGGTCGGCCAAAAACATTCAGTACTTC
cdr3_aa: CASSQDEGRSAKNIQYF

clone_size: NA
j_call: TRBJ2-3
v_call: TRBV7-9
d_call: TRBD2
cdr3_nt: TGTGCCAGCAGCCCATACCTTGGACTAGCGGGCACAGATACGCAGTATTTT
cdr3_aa: CASSPYLGLAGTDTQYF

clone_size: NA
j_call: TRBJ2-2
v_call: TRBV18
d_call: NA
cdr3_nt: TGTGCCAGCTCACCACAATCGAAGGAGGTCACCGGGGAGCTGTTTTTT
cdr3_aa: CASSPQSKEVTGELFF

clone_size: NA
j_call: TRBJ2-1
v_call: TRBV6-6
d_call: NA
cdr3_nt: TGTGCCAGCAGTTACACGCAGAGGGTGAATGAGCAGTTCTTC
cdr3_aa: CASSYTQRVNEQFF

clone_size: NA
j_call: TRBJ2-1
v_call: TRBV7-6
d_call: NA
cdr3_nt: TGTGCCAGCAGCTTAGGCCCCAGTGAGCAGTTCTTC
cdr3_aa: CASSLGPSEQFF

clone_size: NA
j_call: TRBJ1-5
v_call: TRBV7-9
d_call: NA
cdr3_nt: TGTGCCAGCAGCCTACAGAGTAGCAATCAGCCCCAGCATTTT
cdr3_aa: CASSLQSSNQPQHF

clone_size: NA
j_call: TRBJ2-3
v_call: TRBV30
d_call: NA
cdr3_nt: TGTGCCTGGAGTGGGACTCGACGCACAGATACGCAGTATTTT
cdr3_aa: CAWSGTRRTDTQYF

clone_size: once
j_call: TRBJ2-1
v_call: TRBV5-6
d_call: TRBD2
cdr3_nt: TGTGCCAGCAGGGGACTAATTATGAATGAGCAGTTCTTC
cdr3_aa: CASRGLIMNEQFF

clone_size: few
j_call: TRBJ1-5
v_call: TRBV7-9
d_call: TRBD1
cdr3_nt: TGTGCCAGCAGCTTGTCGACAGGGCATCAGCCCCAGCATTTT
cdr3_aa: CASSLSTGHQPQHF

clone_size: once
j_call: TRBJ2-7
v_call: TRBV7-2
d_call: NA
cdr3_nt: TGTGCCAGCAGCTTCGCGACCCGGGGCGAGCAGTACTTC
cdr3_aa: CASSFATRGEQYF

clone_size: NA
j_call: TRBJ1-2
v_call: TRBV9
d_call: NA
cdr3_nt: TGTGCCAGCAGCGCGCAGACAGCGACCTCGAACTATGGCTACACCTTC
cdr3_aa: CASSAQTATSNYGYTF

clone_size: NA
j_call: TRBJ1-1
v_call: TRBV7-9
d_call: NA
cdr3_nt: TGTGCCAGCAGCTTAGGGGGCGCGAACACTGAAGCTTTCTTT
cdr3_aa: CASSLGGANTEAFF

clone_size: NA
j_call: TRBJ1-1
v_call: TRBV25-1
d_call: NA
cdr3_nt: TGTGCCAGCAGTGTCGCTAGAGGGGAAGCTTTCTTT
cdr3_aa: CASSVARGEAFF

clone_size: NA
j_call: TRBJ2-1
v_call: TRBV5-1
d_call: TRBD2
cdr3_nt: TGCGCCAGCAGCTTAACTAGCGGGAGGGCCGGTGAGCAGTTCTTC
cdr3_aa: CASSLTSGRAGEQFF

clone_size: NA
j_call: TRBJ2-1
v_call: TRBV28
d_call: TRBD1
cdr3_nt: TGTGCCAGCAGGGGGGACGGACAGGAGGCCCCGGGCAATGAGCAGTTCTTC
cdr3_aa: CASRGDGQEAPGNEQFF

clone_size: once
j_call: TRBJ2-7
v_call: TRBV28
d_call: TRBD2
cdr3_nt: TGTGCCAGCAGTTGGGACTATAGCGGGAGTTCCTACGAGCAGTACTTC
cdr3_aa: CASSWDYSGSSYEQYF

clone_size: NA
j_call: TRBJ2-2
v_call: TRBV30
d_call: TRBD2
cdr3_nt: TGTGCCTGGGAATACGGCCTTTACGGAGCGGGAGGGCCTGGTAGCGGGGAGCTGTTTTTT
cdr3_aa: CAWEYGLYGAGGPGSGELFF

clone_size: NA
j_call: TRBJ2-5
v_call: TRBV25-1
d_call: NA
cdr3_nt: TGTGCCAGCAGTGAATTCCTCCAAGAGACCCAGTACTTC
cdr3_aa: CASSEFLQETQYF

clone_size: NA
j_call: TRBJ2-5
v_call: TRBV5-1
d_call: TRBD1
cdr3_nt: TGCGCCAGCAGCTTGTGGGGACAGGGTGAAGAGACCCAGTACTTC
cdr3_aa: CASSLWGQGEETQYF

clone_size: once
j_call: TRBJ1-5
v_call: TRBV5-6
d_call: NA
cdr3_nt: TGTGCCAGCAGCTTGGCCGGGGACTCCTACAATCAGCCCCAGCATTTT
cdr3_aa: CASSLAGDSYNQPQHF